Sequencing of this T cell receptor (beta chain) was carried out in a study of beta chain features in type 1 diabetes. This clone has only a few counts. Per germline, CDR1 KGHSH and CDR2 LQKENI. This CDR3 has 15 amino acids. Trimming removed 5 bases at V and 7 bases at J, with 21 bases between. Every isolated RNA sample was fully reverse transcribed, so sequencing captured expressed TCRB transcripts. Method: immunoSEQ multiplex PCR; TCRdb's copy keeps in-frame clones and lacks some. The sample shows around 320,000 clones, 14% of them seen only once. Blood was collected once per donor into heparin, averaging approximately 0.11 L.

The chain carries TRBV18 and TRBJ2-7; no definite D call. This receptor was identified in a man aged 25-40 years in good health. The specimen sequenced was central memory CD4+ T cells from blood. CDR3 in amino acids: CASSSSPNVGQEQYF. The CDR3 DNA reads TGTGCCAGCTCATCTTCGCCGAACGTTGGTCAGGAGCAGTACTTC.